This T cell receptor beta chain comes out of a study of cytomegalovirus exposure and HLA in healthy donors. J was trimmed by 6 bases and V by 4 bases; bases with no gene match: 11. The length of the CDR3 is 16 residues. From germline, CDR1 is WNHNN and CDR2 SYGVQD (reference sequence). The PCR employed 60 Vbeta primers together with 13 Jbeta primers. Some clones are missing from TCRdb's copy, which holds only in-frame ones; the method was immunoSEQ multiplex PCR. Among about 82,000 clones listed, about 66% were seen once. This clone was seen only a few times. Sequenced material: PBMCs. The chain recombines TRBV10-1 with TRBJ2-1; the match to TRBD1 covers 8 bases. The TCR was taken from a woman in her 50s in good health and CMV-seropositive. CDR3 nucleotides: TGCGCCAGCAGTGGTCGATTTGGACAGGGTCCCAATGAGCAGTTCTTC. This translates into CASSGRFGQGPNEQFF.